Shown below are 26 T cell receptor beta chains from a single sample sequenced in a study of vaccination and CD4 T cells after COVID-19 (dated by TCRdb to between 2021 and 2023). No antigens are known for them. Library preparation employed PCR. Sequencer: Illumina iSeq 100. DNA from cultured CD4+ T cells was subjected to TCR sequencing with the Oncomine TCR Beta short-read assay at the Johns Hopkins FTIC core. TCRdb applied fastp at Q25 and MiXCR to the public reads, then kept only in-frame beta chains. Rows with one shared CDR3 protein collapse into an entry with the most common genes and DNA. Counted in this sample were about 17,000 distinct CDR3 sequences; around 58% of them appeared once. Jointly, the top ten make up 9.4% of the sample. The treatment or condition label for this specimen denotes: roughly ten-day PBMC culture with coronavirus spike peptide pools or control peptides (ViraFEST assay).

The sample comprised CD4+ T cells from blood, cultured in vitro. All receptors come from a human donor who had recovered from COVID-19.

The chain links TRBV20-1 to TRBJ2-7, with 13 bases fitting TRBD2. The trim removed 5 bases at V and 4 bases at J, leaving 8 bases unmatched. Germline V gene sequence: CDR1 DFQATT, CDR2 SNEGSKA (reference sequence). This CDR3 comprises 15 residues. The CDR3 sequence is CSAHQLAGGLYEQYF. The CDR3 DNA follows: TGCAGTGCTCACCAACTAGCGGGGGGGCTTTACGAGCAGTACTTC.

The chain has TRBV10-3 and TRBJ2-7; TRBD1 might be the D (5 bases). V was cut by 11 bases and J by 3 bases, with 17 bases left in between. The CDR3 has 13 amino acids. Per the germline V gene, CDR1 is ENHRY and CDR2 is SYGVKD. DNA of the CDR3: TGTGCCGTGTCGGCGGACAAACACTACGAGCAGTACTTC. Translating gives CAVSADKHYEQYF.

The CDR3 region is CASSFSGGTEAFF. CDR3 DNA: TGTGCCAGTAGTTTTTCAGGGGGCACTGAAGCTTTCTTT. The V call is TRBV19, the J call TRBJ1-1, with TRBD1 matching over 7 bases. CDR3 size: 13 residues. J gave up 4 bases and V 5 bases, and 4 bases lay outside the gene matches. CDR1 is LNHDA and CDR2 is SQIVND in the germline V gene (reference sequence).

This clonotype appeared a few times. The rearrangement uses TRBV7-2 and TRBJ1-2; D remains ambiguous. Trimming removed 2 bases at V and 5 bases at J, with 6 bases between. Germline V gives CDR1 SGHTA, CDR2 FQGNSA. CDR3 length: 12 residues. This chain's CDR3 is CASSLREYGYTF. The DNA for the CDR3 is TGTGCCAGCAGCTTAAGGGAGTATGGCTACACCTTC.

Only one count was recorded for this clonotype. The chain employs TRBV19 and TRBJ2-7, with a weak D call TRBD1 (6 bases). The CDR3 has 14 residues. CDR1 and CDR2 from the germline V gene are LNHDA and SQIVND (reference sequence). V gave up 3 bases and J gave up 6 bases, with 15 bases separating them. The CDR3 here is CASSMAQGAGEQYF. The CDR3 nucleotides read TGTGCCAGTAGTATGGCACAGGGTGCCGGCGAGCAGTACTTC. The whole variable domain, filled in from reference TRBV19 and TRBJ2-7, reads DGGITQSPKYLFRKEGQNVTLSCEQNLNHDAMYWYRQDPGQGLRLIYYSQIVNDFQKGDIAEGYSVSREKKESFPLTVTSAQKNPTAFYLCASSMAQGAGEQYFGPGTRLTVT.

This chain uses TRBV7-9 with TRBJ1-1; D is perhaps TRBD1 (5 bases). This CDR3 spans 14 amino acids. Trimming left V 8 bases short and J 4 bases short, with 17 bases between. CDR1 and CDR2 (germline): SEHNR, FQNEAQ (reference sequence). In DNA form, the CDR3 reads TGTGCCAGCGTCAGGGAGTGGGGAGGCACTGAAGCTTTCTTT. Amino acids: CASVREWGGTEAFF.

The J gene is TRBJ1-2, the V gene TRBV6-1, with D possibly matching TRBD1 (5 bases). The germline V gene encodes CDR1 MNHNS and CDR2 SASEGT. The V end lost 8 bases, the J end lost 2 bases, and 12 bases lay between the germline ends. This CDR3 is 13 amino acids long. Here the CDR3 DNA reads TGTGCCAGCCGACAACAGGACAACTATGGCTACACCTTC. Translation: CASRQQDNYGYTF.

The rearrangement links TRBV2 to TRBJ1-5; tentative D call: TRBD1 (5 bases). There are 14 residues in the CDR3. V was shortened by 6 bases and J by 3 bases, with 12 bases between the two germline ends. Germline CDR1 is SNHLY and CDR2 is FYNNEI. The CDR3 nucleotides are TGTGCCAGCAGAAGAGACAGCACCAATCAGCCCCAGCATTTT. Amino acids: CASRRDSTNQPQHF.

This clonotype showed up just once. CDR3 residues: CASSDLSSGGQGSYNEQFF. CDR3 nucleotides: TGTGCCAGCAGTGATCTTTCATCCGGCGGACAGGGAAGTTACAATGAGCAGTTCTTC. This chain connects TRBV6-1 to TRBJ2-1, with 8 bases fitting TRBD1. The V and J ends lost 3 bases and 4 bases, in that order; junction bases with no gene match: 17. This CDR3 has 19 residues. CDR1 is MNHNS and CDR2 is SASEGT in the germline V gene.

This sequence joins TRBV30 and TRBJ2-1, with 7 bases aligning to TRBD1. The V gene's germline CDR1 is GTSNPN and CDR2 SVGIG (reference sequence). This CDR3 spans 14 amino acids. With V trimmed by 1 base and J by 4 bases, 4 bases remained unmatched. CDR3 loop: CAWSEGALYNEQFF. The CDR3 DNA sequence: TGTGCCTGGAGTGAGGGGGCTTTATACAATGAGCAGTTCTTC.

The V and J genes are TRBV2 and TRBJ2-1, with D perhaps TRBD2 (6 bases). Germline lookup yields CDR1 SNHLY and CDR2 FYNNEI. The CDR3 has 11 amino acids. Trimming took 9 bases from V and 9 from J, leaving 12 bases between them. The chain's CDR3 is CASNSGGEQFF. The DNA for the CDR3 is TGTGCCAGTAATAGCGGCGGTGAGCAGTTCTTC. Variable domain in full (rest from reference TRBV2 and TRBJ2-1): EPEVTQTPSHQVTQMGQEVILRCVPISNHLYFYWYRQILGQKVEFLVSFYNNEISEKSEIFDDQFSVERPDGSNFTLKIRSTKLEDSAMYFCASNSGGEQFFGPGTRLTVL.

The gene calls are TRBV6-1 and TRBJ2-7, with D hard to call. Per the germline V gene, CDR1 is MNHNS and CDR2 is SASEGT. Trimming stripped 10 bases from V and 2 bases from J, with 15 bases between. The CDR3 sequence is 13 residues long. This chain's CDR3 is CATFRDGAYEQYF. Here the CDR3 DNA reads TGTGCCACTTTTCGAGACGGAGCCTACGAGCAGTACTTC.

This clonotype was seen a few times. The V and J genes are TRBV20-1 and TRBJ1-1; D might be TRBD1 (6 bases). CDR3 length equals 13 residues. CDR1 is DFQATT, CDR2 SNEGSKA, per germline (reference sequence). Trimming left V 3 bases short and J 5 bases short, with 13 bases between. CDR3 nucleotide sequence: TGCAGTGCTAGCCTCAGGGGAGATACTGAAGCTTTCTTT. Encoded protein: CSASLRGDTEAFF.

This clonotype was picked up a small number of times. The rearrangement uses TRBV6-5 and TRBJ1-1; 9 bases agree with TRBD1. CDR3 length: 15 amino acids. With 3 bases clipped from V and 5 bases from J, the junction kept 7 bases outside the gene matches. Germline loops: CDR1 MNHEY, CDR2 SVGAGI. The CDR3 protein is CASSYRTGEGTEAFF. The CDR3 DNA follows: TGTGCCAGCAGTTATAGGACAGGGGAAGGGACTGAAGCTTTCTTT.

This clonotype was counted a few times. This sequence joins TRBV20-1 and TRBJ1-1, with 11 bases matching TRBD1. The V and J ends lost 4 bases and 6 bases, in that order; junction bases with no gene match: 13. CDR3 length equals 16 residues. Germline-derived CDR1 and CDR2 are DFQATT and SNEGSKA (reference sequence). CDR3 region: CSANFGQGARDAEAFF. The CDR3 bases are TGCAGTGCTAATTTCGGACAGGGGGCGCGGGACGCTGAAGCTTTCTTT.

This clonotype was recorded a few times. Mismatch with germline at one junction end may stem from a read error. The chain recombines TRBV19 with TRBJ1-2; a weak D match, TRBD1 (5 bases). Germline V gene data show CDR1 as LNHDA and CDR2 as SQIVND (reference sequence). The CDR3 consists of 11 residues. The chain's CDR3 is CASSIGTTLAF. The CDR3 coding sequence is TGTGCCAGTAGTATTGGGACGACCCTCGCCTTC.

This clonotype was seen just once. V and J are TRBV7-2 and TRBJ2-7, with D perhaps being TRBD1 or TRBD2 (5 bases each). With 3 bases removed from V and 0 bases from J, the gap between germline ends came to 12 bases. The germline V gene has CDR1 SGHTA and CDR2 FQGNSA. The CDR3 is made up of 15 amino acids. CDR3 region: CASSFVGEISYEQYF. The CDR3 nucleotides read TGTGCCAGCAGCTTCGTGGGGGAGATCTCCTACGAGCAGTACTTC.

The CDR3 DNA reads TGTGCCAGCTCCAGGGGGGCCAACACTGAAGCTTTCTTT. The encoded protein is CASSRGANTEAFF. The genes are TRBV7-9 and TRBJ1-1; TRBD1 matches 7 bases. CDR3 length: 13 amino acids. Trimming took 8 bases from V and 2 from J; bases not matched to a gene: 5. Germline V lookup: CDR1 SEHNR, CDR2 FQNEAQ (reference sequence).

The rearrangement links TRBV23-1 to TRBJ2-3; tentatively, D is TRBD2 (6 bases). TRBV23-1 is an ORF, and what it does is uncertain. V lost 6 bases, J lost 3 bases, and 16 bases lay in between. There are 15 residues in the CDR3. The CDR3 is CASRLPAGPTDTQYF. The CDR3 DNA sequence: TGCGCCAGCAGGCTGCCTGCGGGACCTACAGATACGCAGTATTTT.

V and J are TRBV7-9 and TRBJ1-1; TRBD1 might be the D (5 bases). Germline V gene sequence: CDR1 SEHNR, CDR2 FQNEAQ (reference sequence). Trimming stripped 4 bases from V and 7 bases from J, with 13 bases between. The CDR3 is 13 amino acids. The CDR3 spells CASSSQGVSEAFF. In DNA form, the CDR3 reads TGTGCCAGCAGCTCTCAGGGAGTCAGTGAAGCTTTCTTT.

This rearrangement joins TRBV11-2 to TRBJ1-2; TRBD1 matches at 7 bases. V shed 5 bases and J 4 bases; nucleotides not matched to a gene: 7. Germline loops: CDR1 SGHAT, CDR2 FQNNGV. There are 14 residues in the CDR3. This chain's CDR3 is CASSPQGGGYGYTF. In DNA, the CDR3 is TGTGCCAGCAGCCCCCAGGGGGGTGGCTATGGCTACACCTTC.

The chain combines TRBV6-1 with TRBJ2-1; a weak D match, TRBD2 (6 bases). The germline V gene has CDR1 MNHNS and CDR2 SASEGT. This CDR3 is 13 amino acids long. The CDR3 is CVTRGGGYNEQFF. In DNA form, the CDR3 reads TGTGTCACAAGGGGAGGTGGATACAATGAGCAGTTCTTC.

This clonotype has only one observation. This rearrangement joins TRBV2 to TRBJ2-6; no clear D. The length of the CDR3 is 15 residues. The germline V gene has CDR1 SNHLY and CDR2 FYNNEI. Between the trimmed V and J ends, which lost 3 bases and 4 bases, there was a span of 10 bases. CDR3 DNA sequence: TGTGCCAGCAGTGATCAGGCGTTGGGGGCCAACGTCCTGACTTTC. Its translation is CASSDQALGANVLTF.

The chain uses TRBV27 and TRBJ2-3; D is unresolved. Between the trimmed V and J ends, which lost 3 bases and 1 base, there was a span of 11 bases. The CDR3 runs 15 residues. The germline V gene encodes CDR1 MNHEY and CDR2 SMNVEV (reference sequence). The CDR3 loop reads CASSFVGGGTDTQYF. The CDR3 coding sequence is TGTGCCAGCAGTTTCGTGGGCGGTGGCACAGATACGCAGTATTTT.

With respect to this clonotype: This may be a read error: a much more frequent sequence differs by one nucleotide. This chain uses TRBV7-9 with TRBJ2-7; D possibly corresponds to TRBD2 (5 bases). Germline CDR1 reads SEHNR; CDR2 reads FQNEAQ (reference sequence). V gave up 3 bases and J gave up 5 bases, with 14 bases separating them. CDR3 size: 14 residues. In DNA, the CDR3 is TGTGCCAGCAGCTTCTTAACTAGGTCCGACGAGCAGTACTTC. It translates to CASSFLTRSDEQYF.

J is TRBJ1-1 and V is TRBV9; 7 bases agree with TRBD1. Trimming at V came to 3 bases and at J to 5 bases, leaving 7 bases not matched to a gene. CDR3 size: 14 residues. Germline loops: CDR1 SGDLS, CDR2 YYNGEE. The CDR3 is CASSATGARTEAFF. The CDR3 DNA is TGTGCCAGCAGCGCCACAGGGGCGAGAACTGAAGCTTTCTTT.